The clone carrying this T cell receptor (beta chain) was seen at least ten times. Its antigen remains unidentified. This specimen comes from a study of T-cell memory formation after mild COVID-19. Background on the study: Largely donor-specific sequence clusters came from two donors.

This CDR3 is 13 amino acids long. Trimming left V 3 bases short and J 1 base short, with 8 bases between. CDR1 and CDR2 (germline): DFQATT, SNEGSKA (reference sequence). Libraries for TCRalpha and TCRbeta carried sample barcodes and unique molecular identifiers via 5'RACE. TCRdb processed the 5' RACE reads anew with MiXCR; each CDR3 protein has one entry. This sample has fewer than 150,000 distinct CDR3 sequences, with 15% to 20% found just once. The study, taken as a whole, reports: Day 15 to 85 contractors were CD4/CD8 balanced; later expanders leaned CD4+. Pre-infection memory harbored some responding clones, suggesting cross-reactive memory joined.

The chain couples TRBV20-1 to TRBJ2-3; D is ambiguous. The origin of this receptor is a man younger than 30 who had mild COVID-19 (a few samples of this study predate the infection). Cell type and time point are not known. The sequenced sample was PBMCs or a T cell subset sorted from them (not recorded which). The CDR3 sequence is CSARTPGTDTQYF. The CDR3 nucleotides read TGCAGTGCTAGGACCCCCGGCACAGATACGCAGTATTTT.